A selection of T cell receptor beta chains follows, all from one sample in a study of tumor and adjacent non-tumor tissue in lung cancer. TCRdb re-called the multiplex PCR reads through MiXCR, storing one row per CDR3 protein. The repertoire consists of roughly 120,000 distinct CDR3 sequences, with roughly 75% occurring once and the leading ten covering 37%. Sequences were obtained from lung tumor tissue. These receptors were taken from a woman in her sixties or seventies with non-small cell lung cancer. The conserved cysteine and the conserved F or W are not part of the CDR3 here. Expanded clones are given a class, and other clones once, few, many or no size at all.

clone size	CDR3 length	V gene	CDR3 protein
many	10	TRBV20-1	SARVPGEGYT
-	12	TRBV10-3	TISDGTGGEQTF
few	11	TRBV10-1	ASSKGGTDMQY
-	13	TRBV20-1	STQRGVNEAETHY
-	14	TRBV20-1	SARGGIDRGGTEAF
-	18	TRBV4-3	ASSQDLRREGQGDTDTQY
-	14	TRBV12-3/TRBV12-4	ASSFRGDSLGSSLH
-	15	TRBV11-1	ANSPRLAGESTWELF
-	14	TRBV30	DWSVLLGAVNTEAF
-	11	TRBV28	ASNRRMTYEQY
-	12	TRBV6-2/TRBV6-3	ASSVGRGPYEHY
-	15	TRBV4-1	ASGRESRTGAYHGYT
-	16	TRBV12-3/TRBV12-4	ASSLAEDRRLARDGYT
-	11	TRBV11-2	VSSPDRGGEQY
once	11	TRBV11-3	ASTLVGHGGAF
many	12	TRBV6-5	ASRGRRGNEKLF
-	13	TRBV5-1	VSSPLAGTNYGYT
-	12	TRBV4-1	ASGPRSSGNTTY
-	12	TRBV6-1	ASSKDEGLSPLH
-	13	TRBV11-2	ASSVVPAGNQPQH
many	11	TRBV6-2/TRBV6-3	ASNLRDQGFQF
-	13	TRBV4-3	ASSQGQRVTGMQY
-	15	TRBV11-2	ASSSRTDARGNSPLH
-	11	TRBV12-3/TRBV12-4	ASGSQMNTEAF
many	13	TRBV4-3	ASSQDRQGVDEQY
-	12	TRBV11-2	TSSLNTGNTDVF
-	12	TRBV4-1	ASSRRVGTGELF
-	9	TRBV10-3	AISQGGEQF
-	12	TRBV11-1	ASSLGWGSTEAF
-	14	TRBV6-6	TSSYSRLGGFDTQY
-	13	TRBV11-2	ASSRNRGHTGEPF
few	14	TRBV11-2	TSSWGLAGGRDTQY
-	12	TRBV20-1	SAIGDAGDQPQN
-	12	TRBV6-5	VVSKTGWNTEAF
-	13	TRBV6-5	DSSYRAGGSGEQY
-	11	TRBV20-1	SAPWIGNNEQF
many	13	TRBV4-3	ASSSTPAVQETQY
-	14	TRBV10-2	ASSALDRVSYHEQF
once	11	TRBV11-1	ASNESGSMANA
-	14	TRBV12-3/TRBV12-4	ASSSERGAGGETQY
-	13	TRBV11-1	ASSLLWTGFNEQF
-	14	TRBV5-1	ASSFTGTGILETQC
-	12	TRBV20-1	SARDRGGNYGYA
-	15	TRBV6-2/TRBV6-3	ASSYVLSGIAKNIQY
-	12	TRBV2	ASRPKGYLNEQF
-	13	TRBV5-5	VSRLGLAVGNEQF
-	12	TRBV29-1	SVNWQGATGELF
many	14	TRBV11-1	ASSLALAGLYNEQF
-	13	TRBV20-1	SARATGRDTGGPF
-	13	TRBV12-3/TRBV12-4	ASSSGTYGDNEQF
-	15	TRBV12-3/TRBV12-4	AITQGSPSSWANVLT
-	15	TRBV11-1	ANSLPGAPSSYNEQF
many	15	TRBV4-2	ASSPKNGQGLRSEQF
-	14	TRBV6-6	ASSYFVGSGSQPQH
-	15	TRBV6-2/TRBV6-3	ASSYTHQMANTGELF